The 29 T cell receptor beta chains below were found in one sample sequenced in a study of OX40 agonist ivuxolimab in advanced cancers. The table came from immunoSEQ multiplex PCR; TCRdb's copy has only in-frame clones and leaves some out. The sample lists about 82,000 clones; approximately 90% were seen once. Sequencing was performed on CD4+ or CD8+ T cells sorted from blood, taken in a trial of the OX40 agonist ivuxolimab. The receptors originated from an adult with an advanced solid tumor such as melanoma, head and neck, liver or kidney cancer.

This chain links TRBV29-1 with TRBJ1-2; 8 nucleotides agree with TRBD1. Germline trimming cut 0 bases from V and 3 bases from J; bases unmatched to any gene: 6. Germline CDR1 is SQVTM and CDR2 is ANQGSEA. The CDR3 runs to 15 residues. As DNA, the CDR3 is TGCAGCGTTGAAGAACAGGGGGATGTAGACTATGGCTACACCTTC. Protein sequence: CSVEEQGDVDYGYTF. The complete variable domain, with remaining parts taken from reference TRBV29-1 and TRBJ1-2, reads SAVISQKPSRDICQRGTSLTIQCQVDSQVTMMFWYRQQPGQSLTLIATANQGSEATYESGFVIDKFPISRPNLTFSTLTVSNMSPEDSSIYLCSVEEQGDVDYGYTFGSGTRLTVV.

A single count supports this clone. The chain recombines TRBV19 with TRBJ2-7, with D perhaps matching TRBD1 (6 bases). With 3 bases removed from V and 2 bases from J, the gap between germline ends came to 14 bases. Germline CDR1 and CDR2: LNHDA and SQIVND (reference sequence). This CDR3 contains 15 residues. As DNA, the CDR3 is TGTGCCAGTAGTATTGCCAGGGGCTATCCCTACGAGCAGTACTTC. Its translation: CASSIARGYPYEQYF.

CDR3 residues: CASSAGETYEQYF. CDR3 DNA sequence: TGTGCCAGTAGTGCAGGGGAAACCTACGAGCAGTACTTC. The chain links TRBV19 to TRBJ2-7, with D maybe TRBD1 (6 bases). Trimming pared 5 bases from V and 2 bases from J, leaving 10 bases between. Per germline, CDR1 LNHDA and CDR2 SQIVND (reference sequence). CDR3 length equals 13 residues.

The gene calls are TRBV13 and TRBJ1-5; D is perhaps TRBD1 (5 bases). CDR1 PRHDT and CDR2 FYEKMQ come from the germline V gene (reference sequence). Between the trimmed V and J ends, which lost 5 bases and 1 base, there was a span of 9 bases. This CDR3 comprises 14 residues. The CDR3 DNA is TGTGCCAGCAGCCGGGGGGGGAGCAATCAGCCCCAGCATTTT. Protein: CASSRGGSNQPQHF.

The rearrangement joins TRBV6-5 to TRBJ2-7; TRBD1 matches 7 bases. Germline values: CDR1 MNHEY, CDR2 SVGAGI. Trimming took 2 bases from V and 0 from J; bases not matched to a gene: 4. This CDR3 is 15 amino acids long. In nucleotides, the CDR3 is TGTGCCAGCAGTTACGGGACAGTCGCCTCCTACGAGCAGTACTTC. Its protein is CASSYGTVASYEQYF.

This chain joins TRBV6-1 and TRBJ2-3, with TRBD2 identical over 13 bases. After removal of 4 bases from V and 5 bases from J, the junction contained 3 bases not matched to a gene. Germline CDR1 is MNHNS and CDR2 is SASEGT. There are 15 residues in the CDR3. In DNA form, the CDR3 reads TGTGCCAGCAGTGGACTAGCGGGGGGTCAAGATACGCAGTATTTT. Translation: CASSGLAGGQDTQYF.

The CDR3 region has the DNA TGTGCCAGCAGCTTTCACACTCTCCGGGACAGAAGAAGTGGAAACACCATATATTTT. This gives the protein CASSFHTLRDRRSGNTIYF. This chain joins TRBV11-3 and TRBJ1-3; 7 bases line up with TRBD1. V was clipped by 3 bases and J by 3 bases; unmatched bases: 17. The CDR3 contains 19 residues. Germline V gene data show CDR1 as SGHNT and CDR2 as YENEEA. Combining the CDR3 with reference TRBV11-3 and TRBJ1-3 gives the whole variable domain EAGVVQSPRYKIIEKKQPVAFWCNPISGHNTLYWYLQNLGQGPELLIRYENEEAVDDSQLPKDRFSAERLKGVDSTLKIQPAELGDSAVYLCASSFHTLRDRRSGNTIYFGEGSWLTVV.

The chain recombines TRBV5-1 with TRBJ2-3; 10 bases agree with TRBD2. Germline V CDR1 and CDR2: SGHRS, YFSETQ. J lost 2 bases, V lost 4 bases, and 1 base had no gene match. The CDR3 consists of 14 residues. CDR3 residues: CASSTSGATDTQYF. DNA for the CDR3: TGCGCCAGCAGCACTAGCGGGGCCACAGATACGCAGTATTTT.

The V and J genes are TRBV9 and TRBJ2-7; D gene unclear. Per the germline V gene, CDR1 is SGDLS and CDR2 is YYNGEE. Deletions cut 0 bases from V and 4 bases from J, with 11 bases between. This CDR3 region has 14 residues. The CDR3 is CASSVGRVPYEQYF. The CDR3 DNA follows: TGTGCCAGCAGCGTAGGACGGGTTCCATACGAGCAGTACTTC.

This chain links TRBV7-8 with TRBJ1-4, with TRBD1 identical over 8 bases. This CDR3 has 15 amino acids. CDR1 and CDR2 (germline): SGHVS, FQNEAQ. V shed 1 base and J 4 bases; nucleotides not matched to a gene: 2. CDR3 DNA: TGTGCCAGCAGCTTAGACAGGGGGAGTAATGAAAAACTGTTTTTT. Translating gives CASSLDRGSNEKLFF.

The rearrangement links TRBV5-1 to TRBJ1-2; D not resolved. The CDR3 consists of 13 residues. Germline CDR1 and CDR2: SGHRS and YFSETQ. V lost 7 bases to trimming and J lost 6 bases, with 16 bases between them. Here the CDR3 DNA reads TGCGCCAGCCAAGACTGGGATTCGGATGGCTACACCTTC. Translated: CASQDWDSDGYTF.

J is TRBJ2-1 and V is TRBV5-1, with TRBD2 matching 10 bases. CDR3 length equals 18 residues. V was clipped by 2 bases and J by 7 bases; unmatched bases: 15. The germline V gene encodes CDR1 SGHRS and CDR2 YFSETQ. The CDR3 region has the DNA TGCGCCAGCAGCTTATTTTCTAGCGGGGGATATTTGGGTAATGAGCAGTTCTTC. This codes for CASSLFSSGGYLGNEQFF.

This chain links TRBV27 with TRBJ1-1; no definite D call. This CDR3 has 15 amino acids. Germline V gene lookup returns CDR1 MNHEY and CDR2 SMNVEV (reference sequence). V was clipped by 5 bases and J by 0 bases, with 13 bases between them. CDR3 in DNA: TGTGCCAGCAGTAACCTGGGAGGCCTGAACACTGAAGCTTTCTTT. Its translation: CASSNLGGLNTEAFF.

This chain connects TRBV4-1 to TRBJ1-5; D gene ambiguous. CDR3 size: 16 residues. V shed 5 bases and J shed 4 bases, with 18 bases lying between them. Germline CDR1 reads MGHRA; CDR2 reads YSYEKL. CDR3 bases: TGCGCCAGCAGCACGTCGGGTGGAGGGAAAAATCAGCCCCAGCATTTT. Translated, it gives CASSTSGGGKNQPQHF.

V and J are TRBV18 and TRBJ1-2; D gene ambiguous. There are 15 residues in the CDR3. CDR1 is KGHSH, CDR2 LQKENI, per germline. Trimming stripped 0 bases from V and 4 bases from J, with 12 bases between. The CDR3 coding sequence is TGTGCCAGCTCACCACCTCTCGGGGTAGGCTATGGCTACACCTTC. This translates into CASSPPLGVGYGYTF.

The DNA of the CDR3 is TGTGCCAGCAACCCACAGGGACAAGACACTGAAGCTTTCTTT. Residues: CASNPQGQDTEAFF. V and J are TRBV5-4 and TRBJ1-1, with D possibly being TRBD1 (6 bases). The CDR3 has 14 residues. Per germline, CDR1 SGHNT and CDR2 YYREEE (reference sequence). Trimming pared 6 bases from V and 3 bases from J, leaving 15 bases between.

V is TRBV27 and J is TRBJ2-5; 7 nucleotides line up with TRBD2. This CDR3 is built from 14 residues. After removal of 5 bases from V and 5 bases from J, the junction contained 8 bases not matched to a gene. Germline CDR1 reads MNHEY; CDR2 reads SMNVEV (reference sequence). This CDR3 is CASSPRTRGETQYF. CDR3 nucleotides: TGTGCCAGCAGTCCAAGGACTAGAGGGGAGACCCAGTACTTC.

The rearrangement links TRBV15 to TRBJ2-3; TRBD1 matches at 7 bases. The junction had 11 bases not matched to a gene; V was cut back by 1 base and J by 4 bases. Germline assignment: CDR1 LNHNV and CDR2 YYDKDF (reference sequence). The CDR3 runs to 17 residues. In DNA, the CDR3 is TGTGCCACCAGCAGAGTAGGGGGACAGAGTATCGCAGATACGCAGTATTTT. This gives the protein CATSRVGGQSIADTQYF.

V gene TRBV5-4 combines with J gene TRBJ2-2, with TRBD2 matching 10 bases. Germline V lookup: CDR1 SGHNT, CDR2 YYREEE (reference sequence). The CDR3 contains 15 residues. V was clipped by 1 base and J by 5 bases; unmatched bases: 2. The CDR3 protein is CASSLLAGETGELFF. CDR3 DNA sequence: TGTGCCAGCAGCTTGCTAGCGGGGGAAACCGGGGAGCTGTTTTTT. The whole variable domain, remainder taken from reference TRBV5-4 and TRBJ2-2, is ETGVTQSPTHLIKTRGQQVTLRCSSQSGHNTVSWYQQALGQGPQFIFQYYREEENGRGNFPPRFSGLQFPNYSSELNVNALELDDSALYLCASSLLAGETGELFFGEGSRLTVL.

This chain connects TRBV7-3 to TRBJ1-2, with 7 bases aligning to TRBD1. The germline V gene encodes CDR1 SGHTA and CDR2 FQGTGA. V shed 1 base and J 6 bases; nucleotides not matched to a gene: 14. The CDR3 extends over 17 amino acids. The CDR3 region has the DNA TGTGCCAGCAGCTTAAACGGTTGGGGGACAGCCCATGATGGCTACACCTTC. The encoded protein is CASSLNGWGTAHDGYTF.

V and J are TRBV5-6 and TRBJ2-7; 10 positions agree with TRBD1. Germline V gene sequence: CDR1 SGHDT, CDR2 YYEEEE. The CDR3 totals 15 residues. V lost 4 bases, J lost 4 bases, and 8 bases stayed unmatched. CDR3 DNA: TGTGCCAGCAGCACTTTGACAGGGGGCCTATACGAGCAGTACTTC. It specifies CASSTLTGGLYEQYF.

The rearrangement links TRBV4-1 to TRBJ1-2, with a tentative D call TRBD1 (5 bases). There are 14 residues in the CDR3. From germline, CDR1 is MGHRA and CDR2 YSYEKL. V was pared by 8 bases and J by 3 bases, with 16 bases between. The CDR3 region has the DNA TGCGCCAGCCGCCGAGTAGGGGCAGACTATGGCTACACCTTC. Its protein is CASRRVGADYGYTF.

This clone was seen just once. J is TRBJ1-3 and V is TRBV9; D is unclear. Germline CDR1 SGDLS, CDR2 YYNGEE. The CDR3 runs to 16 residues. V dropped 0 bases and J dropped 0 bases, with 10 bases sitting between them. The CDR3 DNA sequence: TGTGCCAGCAGCGTAGCTACACGGGACTCTGGAAACACCATATATTTT. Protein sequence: CASSVATRDSGNTIYF. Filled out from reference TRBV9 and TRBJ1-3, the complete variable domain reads DSGVTQTPKHLITATGQRVTLRCSPRSGDLSVYWYQQSLDQGLQFLIQYYNGEERAKGNILERFSAQQFPDLHSELNLSSLELGDSALYFCASSVATRDSGNTIYFGEGSWLTVV.

The CDR3 is CASSLEFTFGGVGAGELFF. The CDR3 DNA sequence: TGCGCCAGCAGCTTGGAATTTACGTTTGGGGGTGTCGGGGCCGGGGAGCTGTTTTTT. The chain uses TRBV5-1 and TRBJ2-2, with D perhaps being TRBD1 or TRBD2 (5 bases each). The CDR3 has 19 amino acids. Looked up from germline, CDR1 is SGHRS and CDR2 is YFSETQ. Trimming cost V 0 bases and J 6 bases, with 24 bases left between them.

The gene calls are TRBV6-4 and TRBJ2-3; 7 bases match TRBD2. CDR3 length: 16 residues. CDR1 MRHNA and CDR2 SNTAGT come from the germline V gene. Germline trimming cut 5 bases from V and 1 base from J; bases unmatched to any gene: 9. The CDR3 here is CASSYASGVGTDTQYF. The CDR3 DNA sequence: TGTGCCAGCAGTTACGCCAGCGGGGTTGGCACAGATACGCAGTATTTT.

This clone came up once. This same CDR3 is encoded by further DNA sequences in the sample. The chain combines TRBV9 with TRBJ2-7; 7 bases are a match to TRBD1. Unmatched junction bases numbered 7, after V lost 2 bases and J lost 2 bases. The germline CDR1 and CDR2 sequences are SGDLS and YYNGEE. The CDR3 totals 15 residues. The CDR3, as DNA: TGTGCCAGCAGCGTCGGGGACAGCAAAGCCTACGAGCAGTACTTC. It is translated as CASSVGDSKAYEQYF.

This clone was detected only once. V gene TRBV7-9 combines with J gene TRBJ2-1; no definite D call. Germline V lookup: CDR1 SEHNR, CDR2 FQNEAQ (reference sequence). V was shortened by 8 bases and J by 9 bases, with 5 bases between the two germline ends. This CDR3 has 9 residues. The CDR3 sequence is CASSGEQFF. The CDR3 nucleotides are TGTGCCAGCTCGGGTGAGCAGTTCTTC.

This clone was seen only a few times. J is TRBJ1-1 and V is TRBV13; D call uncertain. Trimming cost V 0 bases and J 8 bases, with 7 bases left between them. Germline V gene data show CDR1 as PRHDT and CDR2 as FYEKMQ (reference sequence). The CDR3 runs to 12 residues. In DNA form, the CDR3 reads TGTGCCAGCAGCTTAGGCACAGCCGAAGCTTTCTTT. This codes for CASSLGTAEAFF.

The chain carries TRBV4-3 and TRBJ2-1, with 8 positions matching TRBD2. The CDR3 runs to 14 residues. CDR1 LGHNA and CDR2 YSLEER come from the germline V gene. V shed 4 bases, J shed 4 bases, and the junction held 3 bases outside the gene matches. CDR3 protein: CASSPGGHYNEQFF. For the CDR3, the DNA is TGCGCCAGCAGCCCGGGGGGGCATTACAATGAGCAGTTCTTC.